The 7 T cell receptor beta chains given below trace back to one sample, sequenced in a study of T cells in Graves' hyperthyroidism and ophthalmopathy. Researchers took RNA transcripts and amplified the TCR beta CDR3 regions from them. First-round RT-PCR of the TCR CDR3 relied on the HTBI primer set. TCRdb redid the calling of the multiplex PCR reads with MiXCR, one entry per CDR3 protein. The sample has fewer than 450,000 distinct CDR3 sequences, 17% seen once; the top ten hold roughly a third. Source material: blood. The receptors come from a woman younger than 45 with Graves' hyperthyroidism that later progressed to Graves' ophthalmopathy.

This clonotype was counted at least ten times. The gene calls are TRBV2 and TRBJ1-1, with D tentatively TRBD1 (6 bases). Germline CDR1 SNHLY, CDR2 FYNNEI. The CDR3 is made up of 15 amino acids. The V and J ends lost 1 base and 4 bases respectively, with 13 bases between them. For the CDR3, the DNA is TGTGCCAGCAGTGAAGTCTCAGGGGTTGGCACTGAAGCTTTCTTT. It translates to CASSEVSGVGTEAFF.

This clonotype came up many times. The gene calls are TRBV20-1 and TRBJ1-5, with TRBD1 matching over 9 bases. Germline V gene data show CDR1 as DFQATT and CDR2 as SNEGSKA (reference sequence). The CDR3 runs to 15 residues. The J segment lost 2 bases and the V segment lost 4 bases, leaving 6 bases of the junction unmatched. This CDR3 is CSATRTGVGNQPQHF. The CDR3 nucleotides are TGCAGTGCTACCCGGACAGGGGTGGGCAATCAGCCCCAGCATTTT.

This clonotype was picked up many times. CDR3 residues: CASSLAPPAGAGGYTF. As DNA, the CDR3 is TGTGCCAGCAGCTTAGCCCCGCCGGCGGGGGCCGGTGGCTACACCTTC. V is TRBV7-2 and J is TRBJ1-2; the D gene is possibly TRBD1 (6 bases). V was cut by 0 bases and J by 7 bases, with 18 bases left in between. The CDR3 totals 16 residues. Germline CDR1 and CDR2: SGHTA and FQGNSA.

This clonotype was observed at least ten times. This chain joins TRBV2 and TRBJ2-2; TRBD2 matches 9 bases. Looked up from germline, CDR1 is SNHLY and CDR2 is FYNNEI. The CDR3 totals 17 residues. The J segment lost 3 bases and the V segment lost 3 bases, leaving 8 bases of the junction unmatched. This CDR3 reads CASSDFLAGMDTGELFF. The CDR3 region has the DNA TGTGCCAGCAGTGATTTTCTAGCGGGGATGGACACCGGGGAGCTGTTTTTT.

This clonotype was picked up many times. The V and J genes are TRBV7-9 and TRBJ1-1, with D unresolved. Germline V gene data show CDR1 as SEHNR and CDR2 as FQNEAQ (reference sequence). The CDR3 is made up of 14 amino acids. V shed 3 bases and J shed 0 bases, with 8 bases lying between them. The CDR3 bases are TGTGCCAGCAGCTTCCTCTCGATGAACACTGAAGCTTTCTTT. It encodes CASSFLSMNTEAFF.

V usage is TRBV3-1 and J usage is TRBJ1-2; D unclear. The CDR3 has 15 residues. Germline CDR1 and CDR2: LGHDT and YNNKEL (reference sequence). V was cut by 1 base and J by 5 bases, with 14 bases left in between. In DNA form, the CDR3 reads TGTGCCAGCAGCCAAGTTGCAGACCCCACTTATGGCTACACCTTC. This encodes CASSQVADPTYGYTF.

This clonotype was counted ten times or more. The chain combines TRBV29-1 with TRBJ2-3; D unclear. V lost 3 bases, J lost 5 bases, and 12 bases lay in between. Germline loops: CDR1 SQVTM, CDR2 ANQGSEA. The CDR3 runs 13 residues. CDR3 in amino acids: CSVEAQVGDTQYF. The CDR3 DNA follows: TGCAGCGTTGAGGCTCAGGTGGGAGATACGCAGTATTTT.